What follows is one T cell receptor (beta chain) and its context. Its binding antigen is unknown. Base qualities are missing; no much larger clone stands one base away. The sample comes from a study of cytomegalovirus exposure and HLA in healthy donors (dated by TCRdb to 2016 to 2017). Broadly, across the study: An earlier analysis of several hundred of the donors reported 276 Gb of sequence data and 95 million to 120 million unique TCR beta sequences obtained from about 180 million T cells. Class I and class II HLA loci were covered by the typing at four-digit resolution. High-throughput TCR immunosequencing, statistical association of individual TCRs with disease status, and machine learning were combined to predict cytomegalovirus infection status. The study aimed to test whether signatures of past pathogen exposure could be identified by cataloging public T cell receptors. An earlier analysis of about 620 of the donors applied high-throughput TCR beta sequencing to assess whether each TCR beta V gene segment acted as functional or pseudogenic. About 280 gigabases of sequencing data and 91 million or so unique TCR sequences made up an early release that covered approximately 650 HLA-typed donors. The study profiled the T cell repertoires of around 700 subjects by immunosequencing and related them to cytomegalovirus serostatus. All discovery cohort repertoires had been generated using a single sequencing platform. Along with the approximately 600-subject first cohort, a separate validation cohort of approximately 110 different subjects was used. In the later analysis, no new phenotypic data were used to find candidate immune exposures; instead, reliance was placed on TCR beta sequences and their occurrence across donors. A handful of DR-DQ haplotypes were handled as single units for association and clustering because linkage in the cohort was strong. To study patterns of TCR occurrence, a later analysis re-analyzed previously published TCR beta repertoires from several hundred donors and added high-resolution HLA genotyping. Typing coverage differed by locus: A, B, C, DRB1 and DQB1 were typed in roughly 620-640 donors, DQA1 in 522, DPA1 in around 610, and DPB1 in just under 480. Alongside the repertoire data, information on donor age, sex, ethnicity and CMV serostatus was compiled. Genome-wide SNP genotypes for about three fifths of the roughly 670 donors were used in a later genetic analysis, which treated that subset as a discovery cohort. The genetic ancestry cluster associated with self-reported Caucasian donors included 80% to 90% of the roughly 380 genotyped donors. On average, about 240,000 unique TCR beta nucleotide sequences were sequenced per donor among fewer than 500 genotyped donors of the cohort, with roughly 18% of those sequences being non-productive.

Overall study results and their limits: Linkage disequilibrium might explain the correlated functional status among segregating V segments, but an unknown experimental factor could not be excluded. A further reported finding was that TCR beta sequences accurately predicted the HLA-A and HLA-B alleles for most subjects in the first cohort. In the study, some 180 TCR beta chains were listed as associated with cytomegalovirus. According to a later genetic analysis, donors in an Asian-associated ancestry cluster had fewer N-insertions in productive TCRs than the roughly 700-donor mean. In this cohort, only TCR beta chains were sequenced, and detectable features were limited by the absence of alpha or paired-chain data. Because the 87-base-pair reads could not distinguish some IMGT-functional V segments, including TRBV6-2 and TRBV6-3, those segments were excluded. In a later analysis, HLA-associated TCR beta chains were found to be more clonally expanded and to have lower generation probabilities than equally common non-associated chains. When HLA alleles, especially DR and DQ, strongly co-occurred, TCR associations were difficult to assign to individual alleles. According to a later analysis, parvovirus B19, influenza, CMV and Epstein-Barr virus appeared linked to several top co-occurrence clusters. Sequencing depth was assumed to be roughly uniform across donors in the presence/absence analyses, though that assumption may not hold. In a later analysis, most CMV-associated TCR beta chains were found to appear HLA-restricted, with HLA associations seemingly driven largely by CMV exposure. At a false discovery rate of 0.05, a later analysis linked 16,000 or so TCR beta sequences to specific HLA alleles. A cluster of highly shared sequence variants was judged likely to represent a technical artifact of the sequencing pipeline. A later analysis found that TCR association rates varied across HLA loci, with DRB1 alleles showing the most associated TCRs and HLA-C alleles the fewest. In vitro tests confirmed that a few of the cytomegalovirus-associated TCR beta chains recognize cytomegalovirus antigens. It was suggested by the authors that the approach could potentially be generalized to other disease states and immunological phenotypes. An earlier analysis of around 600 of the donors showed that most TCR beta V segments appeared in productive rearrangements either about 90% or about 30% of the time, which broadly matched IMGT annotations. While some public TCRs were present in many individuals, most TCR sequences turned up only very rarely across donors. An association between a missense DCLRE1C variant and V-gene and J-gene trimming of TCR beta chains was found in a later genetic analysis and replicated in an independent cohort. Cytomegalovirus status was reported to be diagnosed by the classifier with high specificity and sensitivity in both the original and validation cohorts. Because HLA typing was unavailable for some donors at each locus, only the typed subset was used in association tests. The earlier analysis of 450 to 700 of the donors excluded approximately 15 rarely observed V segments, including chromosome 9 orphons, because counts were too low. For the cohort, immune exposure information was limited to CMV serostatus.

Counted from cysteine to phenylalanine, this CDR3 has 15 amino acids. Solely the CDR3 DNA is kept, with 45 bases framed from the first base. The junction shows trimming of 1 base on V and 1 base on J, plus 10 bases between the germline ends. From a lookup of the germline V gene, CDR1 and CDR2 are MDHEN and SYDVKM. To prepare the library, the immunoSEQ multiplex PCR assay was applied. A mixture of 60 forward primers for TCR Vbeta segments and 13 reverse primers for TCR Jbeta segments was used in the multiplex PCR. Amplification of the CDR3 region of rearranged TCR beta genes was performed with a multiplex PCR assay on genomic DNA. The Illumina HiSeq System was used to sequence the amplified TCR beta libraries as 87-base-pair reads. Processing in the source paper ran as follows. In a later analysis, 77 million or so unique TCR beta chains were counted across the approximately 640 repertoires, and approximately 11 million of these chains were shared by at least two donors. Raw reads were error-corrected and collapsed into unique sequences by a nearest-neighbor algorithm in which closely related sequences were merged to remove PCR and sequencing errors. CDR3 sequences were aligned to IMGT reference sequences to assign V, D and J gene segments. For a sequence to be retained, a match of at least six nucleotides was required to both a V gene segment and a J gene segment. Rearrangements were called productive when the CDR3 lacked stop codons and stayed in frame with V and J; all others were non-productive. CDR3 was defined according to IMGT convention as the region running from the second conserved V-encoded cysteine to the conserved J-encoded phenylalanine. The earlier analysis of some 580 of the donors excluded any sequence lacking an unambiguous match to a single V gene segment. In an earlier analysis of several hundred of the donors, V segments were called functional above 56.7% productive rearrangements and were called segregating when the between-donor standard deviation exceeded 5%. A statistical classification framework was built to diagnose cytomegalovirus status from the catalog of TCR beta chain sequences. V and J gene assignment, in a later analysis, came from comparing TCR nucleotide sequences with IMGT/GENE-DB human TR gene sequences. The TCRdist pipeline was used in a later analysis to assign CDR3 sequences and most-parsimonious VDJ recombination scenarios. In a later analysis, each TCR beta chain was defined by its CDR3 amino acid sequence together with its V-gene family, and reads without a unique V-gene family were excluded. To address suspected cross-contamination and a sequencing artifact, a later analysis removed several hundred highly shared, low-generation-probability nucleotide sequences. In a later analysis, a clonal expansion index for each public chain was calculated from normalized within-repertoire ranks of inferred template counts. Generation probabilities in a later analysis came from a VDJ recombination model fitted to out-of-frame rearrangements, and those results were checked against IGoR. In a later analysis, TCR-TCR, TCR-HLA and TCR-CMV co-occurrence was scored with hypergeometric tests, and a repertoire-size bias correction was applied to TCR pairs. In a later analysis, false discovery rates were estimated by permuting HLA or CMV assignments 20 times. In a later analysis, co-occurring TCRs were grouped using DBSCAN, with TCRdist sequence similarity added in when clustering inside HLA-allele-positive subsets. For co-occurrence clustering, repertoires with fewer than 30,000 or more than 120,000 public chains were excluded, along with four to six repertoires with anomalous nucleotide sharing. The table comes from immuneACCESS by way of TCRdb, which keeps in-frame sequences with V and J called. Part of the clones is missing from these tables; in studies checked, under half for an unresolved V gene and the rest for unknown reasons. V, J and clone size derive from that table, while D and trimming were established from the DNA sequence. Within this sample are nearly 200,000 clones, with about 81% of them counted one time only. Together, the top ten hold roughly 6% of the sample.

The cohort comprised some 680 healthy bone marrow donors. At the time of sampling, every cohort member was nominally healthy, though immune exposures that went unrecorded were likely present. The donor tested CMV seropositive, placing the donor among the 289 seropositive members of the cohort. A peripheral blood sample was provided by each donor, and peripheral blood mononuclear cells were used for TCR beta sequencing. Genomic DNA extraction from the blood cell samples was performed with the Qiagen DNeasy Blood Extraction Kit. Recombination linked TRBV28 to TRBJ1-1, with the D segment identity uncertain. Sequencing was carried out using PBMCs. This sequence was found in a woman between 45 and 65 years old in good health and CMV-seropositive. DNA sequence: TGTGCCAGCAGTTTATTGCCCGTCGGGAACACTGAAGCTTTCTTT. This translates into CASSLLPVGNTEAFF.